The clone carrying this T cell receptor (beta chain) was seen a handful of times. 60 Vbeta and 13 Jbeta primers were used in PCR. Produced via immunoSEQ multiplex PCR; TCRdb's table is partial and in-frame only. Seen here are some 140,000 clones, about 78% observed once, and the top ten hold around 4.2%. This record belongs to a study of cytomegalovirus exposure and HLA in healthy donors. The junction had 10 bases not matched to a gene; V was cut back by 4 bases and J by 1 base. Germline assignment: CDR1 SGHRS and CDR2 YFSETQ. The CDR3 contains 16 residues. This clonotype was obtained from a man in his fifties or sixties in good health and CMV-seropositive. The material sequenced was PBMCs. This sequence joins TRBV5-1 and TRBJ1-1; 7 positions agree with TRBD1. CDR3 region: CASSMASGTANTEAFF. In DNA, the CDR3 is TGCGCCAGCAGCATGGCTTCCGGGACAGCGAACACTGAAGCTTTCTTT.